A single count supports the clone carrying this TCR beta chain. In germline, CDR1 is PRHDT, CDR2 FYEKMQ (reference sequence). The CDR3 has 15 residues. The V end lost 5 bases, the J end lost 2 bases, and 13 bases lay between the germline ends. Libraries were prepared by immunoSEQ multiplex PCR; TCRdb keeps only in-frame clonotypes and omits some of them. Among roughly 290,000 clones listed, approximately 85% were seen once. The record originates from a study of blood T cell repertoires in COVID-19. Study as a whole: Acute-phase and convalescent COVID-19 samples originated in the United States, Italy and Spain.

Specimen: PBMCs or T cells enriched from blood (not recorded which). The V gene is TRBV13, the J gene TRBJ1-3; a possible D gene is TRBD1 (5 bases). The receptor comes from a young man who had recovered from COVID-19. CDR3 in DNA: TGTGCCAGCAGCCACTTCGGACAAACTGGAAACACCATATATTTT. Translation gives CASSHFGQTGNTIYF.